A single sample gave rise to the 20 T cell receptor beta chains below, sequenced in a study of response to subunit inactivated influenza vaccine. TCRdb fed the RT-PCR reads into MiXCR, producing one record per CDR3 protein. The sample carries over 150,000 distinct CDR3 sequences, roughly a tenth recorded once. The sample was non-naive T cells sorted from PBMCs, taken 45 days after vaccination. These receptors all stem from a man in his fifties or sixties who received an inactivated influenza vaccine.

This clonotype appeared many times. CDR3 in amino acids: CASSLGRTRTKLFF. Written as DNA, the CDR3 is TGTGCCAGCAGTTTAGGGAGGACCCGGACAAAACTGTTTTTT. The J gene is TRBJ1-4, the V gene TRBV28; D is unclear. With 2 bases removed from V and 10 bases from J, the gap between germline ends came to 14 bases. CDR3 length: 14 residues. The germline V gene has CDR1 MDHEN and CDR2 SYDVKM.

This CDR3 is CSIRAGGLSNEQFF. CDR3 DNA: TGCAGCATTAGGGCGGGGGGCCTGAGTAATGAGCAGTTCTTC. The chain links TRBV29-1 to TRBJ2-1; 8 bases agree with TRBD2. The CDR3 is 14 amino acids. Trimming removed 8 bases from V and 7 bases from J; junction bases left unmatched: 13. Germline V gene sequence: CDR1 SQVTM, CDR2 ANQGSEA.

V is TRBV24-1 and J is TRBJ1-1, with D perhaps TRBD1 (5 bases). V lost 3 bases to trimming and J lost 5 bases, with 6 bases between them. Germline V gives CDR1 KGHDR, CDR2 SFDVKD. This CDR3 is 12 amino acids long. As DNA, the CDR3 is TGTGCCACCAGTGATGGGGGTACTGAAGCTTTCTTT. Translation: CATSDGGTEAFF.

This clonotype was recorded many times. The chain joins TRBV7-2 to TRBJ2-3; the D is unclear. CDR1 and CDR2 (germline): SGHTA, FQGNSA. CDR3 length: 13 residues. The V and J ends lost 2 bases and 5 bases respectively, with 8 bases between them. The CDR3 loop is CASSLLGRDTQYF. CDR3 coding DNA: TGTGCCAGCAGCTTACTTGGACGAGATACGCAGTATTTT.

With regard to this clonotype: This may be a read error, as it is one base from a much larger clone. CDR3 sequence: CASSQDLQLGGSGANVLAF. DNA for the CDR3: TGTGCCAGCAGCCAAGATCTCCAGCTGGGCGGTTCTGGGGCCAACGTCCTGGCTTTC. The chain carries TRBV4-2 and TRBJ2-6; D is possibly TRBD1 (5 bases). The germline V gene encodes CDR1 LGHNA and CDR2 YNFKEQ. The CDR3 has 19 residues.

This clonotype was counted once. The rearrangement joins TRBV3-1 to TRBJ2-2; possible D gene TRBD2, 6 bases. The CDR3 extends over 18 amino acids. Germline loops: CDR1 LGHDT, CDR2 YNNKEL (reference sequence). CDR3 nucleotides: TGTACCATCAGTTGGGGGGTTGGAGGGCAAGCGAACACCGGGGAGCTGTTTTTT. It yields the protein CTISWGVGGQANTGELFF.

This clonotype has a count of ten or more. J is TRBJ1-5 and V is TRBV7-8; D gene uncertain. V was pared by 5 bases and J by 2 bases, with 16 bases between. The CDR3 is made up of 16 amino acids. Germline V gives CDR1 SGHVS, CDR2 FQNEAQ. CDR3 in DNA: TGTGCCAGCAGCACCTGGACGTCCGGAGGCAATCAGCCCCAGCATTTT. The encoded protein is CASSTWTSGGNQPQHF. Using reference TRBV7-8 and TRBJ1-5 for the parts outside the CDR3, the full variable domain is GAGVSQSPRYKVAKRGQDVALRCDPISGHVSLFWYQQALGQGPEFLTYFQNEAQLDKSGLPSDRFFAERPEGSVSTLKIQRTQQEDSAVYLCASSTWTSGGNQPQHFGDGTRLSIL.

The table lists this clonotype with many counts. The chain has TRBV7-9 and TRBJ2-3; TRBD1 aligns across 7 bases. After removal of 5 bases from V and 4 bases from J, the junction contained 3 bases not matched to a gene. The CDR3 runs 13 residues. Germline V gene sequence: CDR1 SEHNR, CDR2 FQNEAQ (reference sequence). CDR3 coding DNA: TGTGCCAGCAGCCACGACAGGGCAGATACGCAGTATTTT. Its translation is CASSHDRADTQYF.

This clonotype was seen a handful of times. This chain uses TRBV27 with TRBJ1-1; 8 nucleotides agree with TRBD1. CDR1 is MNHEY, CDR2 SMNVEV, per germline (reference sequence). This CDR3 comprises 17 residues. J gave up 3 bases and V 6 bases, and 15 bases lay outside the gene matches. CDR3 in amino acids: CASSPLDPGQADTEAFF. The CDR3 coding sequence is TGTGCCAGCAGCCCACTAGACCCGGGACAGGCGGACACTGAAGCTTTCTTT.

With regard to this clonotype: One end of the junction does not line up with germline, which may come from a read error. The rearrangement links TRBV16 to TRBJ2-7, with D possibly being TRBD1 (7 bases). In germline, CDR1 is KGHSY, CDR2 FQNENV. The CDR3 runs 15 residues. CDR3 loop: CACSQESAGGHEQYF. The CDR3 bases are TGTGCCTGCAGCCAAGAATCCGCAGGGGGGCACGAGCAGTACTTC.

In its sample, this clonotype was seen many times. The genes are TRBV12-3 or TRBV12-4 and TRBJ1-5; D is ambiguous. Trimming took off 2 bases at V and 2 bases at J, with 4 bases between the two ends. This CDR3 region has 13 residues. The CDR3 protein is CASSLSRNQPQHF. In DNA form, the CDR3 reads TGTGCCAGCAGTTTAAGCCGCAATCAGCCCCAGCATTTT.

This clonotype showed up just a few times. This CDR3 is CASSPAQRQPQHF. The CDR3 DNA is TGTGCCAGCTCACCGGCCCAGAGGCAGCCCCAGCATTTT. V gene TRBV18 combines with J gene TRBJ1-5; D unresolved. Trimming took off 3 bases at V and 7 bases at J, with 10 bases between the two ends. This CDR3 is built from 13 residues. The germline V gene encodes CDR1 KGHSH and CDR2 LQKENI.

This clonotype has a handful of counts. The rearrangement uses TRBV7-2 and TRBJ1-1; the D gene is possibly TRBD1 (5 bases). Germline assignment: CDR1 SGHTA and CDR2 FQGNSA. The length of the CDR3 is 15 residues. Deletions cut 4 bases from V and 0 bases from J, with 12 bases between. The CDR3 is CASSSAPGMNTEAFF. DNA of the CDR3: TGTGCCAGCAGCTCCGCGCCAGGGATGAACACTGAAGCTTTCTTT.

The chain combines TRBV4-2 with TRBJ1-1, with D tentatively TRBD1 (5 bases). The CDR3 covers 16 residues. Germline values: CDR1 LGHNA, CDR2 YNFKEQ. Trimming stripped 0 bases from V and 7 bases from J, with 18 bases between. The CDR3, as DNA: TGTGCCAGCAGCCAAGATCTCCGCGCAGGGCCCAGTGAAGCTTTCTTT. It specifies CASSQDLRAGPSEAFF.

The V and J genes are TRBV4-1 and TRBJ2-7; possibly TRBD1 for D (6 bases). The CDR3 contains 15 residues. Germline-derived CDR1 and CDR2 are MGHRA and YSYEKL. V was trimmed by 1 base and J by 3 bases, leaving 13 bases between them. The CDR3: CASSQVGAGGYEQYF. For the CDR3, the DNA is TGCGCCAGCAGCCAAGTGGGGGCCGGTGGCTACGAGCAGTACTTC.

This clonotype was seen many times. J is TRBJ1-3 and V is TRBV6-1; no clear D. In germline, CDR1 is MNHNS, CDR2 SASEGT. V shed 5 bases and J shed 2 bases, with 16 bases lying between them. The CDR3 is made up of 16 amino acids. CDR3 residues: CASSIKKGSTGNTIYF. CDR3 bases: TGTGCCAGCAGTATTAAGAAGGGCTCGACTGGAAACACCATATATTTT.

The gene calls are TRBV28 and TRBJ1-6, with 11 bases matching TRBD1. Germline trimming cut 5 bases from V and 9 bases from J; bases unmatched to any gene: 9. The length of the CDR3 is 16 residues. Germline values: CDR1 MDHEN, CDR2 SYDVKM. The CDR3 reads CASSLGQGAGISPLHF. The CDR3 DNA sequence: TGTGCCAGCAGTCTCGGACAGGGGGCGGGTATTTCACCCCTCCACTTT. The full variable domain, in which reference TRBV28 and TRBJ1-6 provide the parts outside the CDR3, is DVKVTQSSRYLVKRTGEKVFLECVQDMDHENMFWYRQDPGLGLRLIYFSYDVKMKEKGDIPEGYSVSREKKERFSLILESASTNQTSMYLCASSLGQGAGISPLHFGNGTRLTVT.

A few counts support this clonotype. V is TRBV29-1 and J is TRBJ2-3; 12 bases are a match to TRBD2. The CDR3 runs to 15 residues. Germline V lookup: CDR1 SQVTM, CDR2 ANQGSEA. Trimming took 6 bases from V and 3 from J; bases not matched to a gene: 7. CDR3 coding DNA: TGCAGCGTCGCTGGACTAGCGGGATTAACAGATACGCAGTATTTT. Its protein product is CSVAGLAGLTDTQYF.

This chain joins TRBV16 and TRBJ2-2; D is perhaps TRBD1 (5 bases). The V gene lost 2 bases and the J gene lost 5 bases, with 15 bases spanning the gap. The CDR3 extends over 16 amino acids. Germline values: CDR1 KGHSY, CDR2 FQNENV. CDR3 DNA: TGTGCCAGCAGCCAAAACCAAGCAGGGCAGACCGGGGAGCTGTTTTTT. It translates to CASSQNQAGQTGELFF.

About this clonotype itself: A read error is possible here, since a much larger clone lies one base away. The V call is TRBV12-3 or TRBV12-4, the J call TRBJ2-5, with D possibly TRBD2 on 6 matching bases. This CDR3 spans 13 amino acids. CDR3 sequence reads: CACRSGVTETQYF. CDR3 sequence (DNA): TGTGCCTGCAGGTCGGGGGTTACGGAGACCCAGTACTTC.